This T cell receptor beta chain comes out of a study of T cell responses to AZD1222 COVID-19 vaccine. Study-level information: The analysis combined second doses at about 4 or about 12 weeks.

This CDR3 comprises 14 residues. Trimming removed 3 bases at V and 2 bases at J, with 7 bases between. Per germline, CDR1 MRHNA and CDR2 SNTAGT. Using immunoSEQ multiplex PCR, the repertoire was profiled, and TCRdb retains in-frame clones only, with some absent. The table has roughly 80,000 clones, about nine tenths seen once; the top ten hold approximately 5.4%. Worth noting for this clone: Its antigen is undetermined. This sample also contains other DNA sequences that code for the same CDR3.

Overall study findings and caveats: Donors were chiefly white British, with a greater number of females, and clonal diversity was perhaps underestimated. Compared with day 0, the breadth and depth of the Spike-specific TCR repertoire rose significantly after two doses of AZD1222.

The rearrangement uses TRBV6-4 and TRBJ2-2; tentative D call: TRBD1 (6 bases). The sample here was peripheral blood, taken on day 0 of AZD1222 vaccination. This sequence was found in an adult in good health. CDR3 nucleotide sequence: TGTGCCAGCAGTGATGGGACAAACACCGGGGAGCTGTTTTTT. This encodes CASSDGTNTGELFF.